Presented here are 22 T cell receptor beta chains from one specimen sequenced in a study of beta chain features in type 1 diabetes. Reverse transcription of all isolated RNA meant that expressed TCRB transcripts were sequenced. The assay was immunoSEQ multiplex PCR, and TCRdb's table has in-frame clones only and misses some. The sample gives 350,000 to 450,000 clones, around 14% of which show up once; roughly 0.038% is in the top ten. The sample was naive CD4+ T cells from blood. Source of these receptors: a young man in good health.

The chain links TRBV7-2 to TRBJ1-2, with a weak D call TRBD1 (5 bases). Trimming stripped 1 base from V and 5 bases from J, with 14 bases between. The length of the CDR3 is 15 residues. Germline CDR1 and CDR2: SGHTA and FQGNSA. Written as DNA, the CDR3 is TGTGCCAGCAGCTTAGGAAGACAGAACAGATATGGCTACACCTTC. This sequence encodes CASSLGRQNRYGYTF.

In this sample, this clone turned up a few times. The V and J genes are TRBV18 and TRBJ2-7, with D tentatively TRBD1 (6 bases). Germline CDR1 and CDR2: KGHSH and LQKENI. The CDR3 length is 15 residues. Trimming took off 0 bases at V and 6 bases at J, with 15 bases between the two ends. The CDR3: CASSPPGQGLVEQYF. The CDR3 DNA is TGTGCCAGCTCACCACCTGGGCAGGGGTTGGTCGAGCAGTACTTC.

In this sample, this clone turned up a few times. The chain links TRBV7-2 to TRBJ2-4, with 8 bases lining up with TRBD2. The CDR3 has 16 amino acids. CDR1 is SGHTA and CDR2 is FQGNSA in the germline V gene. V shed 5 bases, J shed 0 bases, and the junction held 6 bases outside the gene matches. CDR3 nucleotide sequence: TGTGCCAGCAGCAGCGGCGGGGGGATAGCCAAAAACATTCAGTACTTC. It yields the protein CASSSGGGIAKNIQYF.

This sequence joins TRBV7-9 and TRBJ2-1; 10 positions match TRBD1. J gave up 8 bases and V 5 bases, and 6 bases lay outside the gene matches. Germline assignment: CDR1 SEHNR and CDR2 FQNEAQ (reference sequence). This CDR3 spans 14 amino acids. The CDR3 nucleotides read TGTGCCAGCAGCGCGACAGGGGGCCGGGATGAGCAGTTCTTC. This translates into CASSATGGRDEQFF.

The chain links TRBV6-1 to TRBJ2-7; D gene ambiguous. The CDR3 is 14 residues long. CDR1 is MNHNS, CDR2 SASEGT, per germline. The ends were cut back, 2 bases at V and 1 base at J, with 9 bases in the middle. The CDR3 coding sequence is TGTGCCAGCAGTGAAATGGGCAGATCCTACGAGCAGTACGTC. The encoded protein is CASSEMGRSYEQYV.

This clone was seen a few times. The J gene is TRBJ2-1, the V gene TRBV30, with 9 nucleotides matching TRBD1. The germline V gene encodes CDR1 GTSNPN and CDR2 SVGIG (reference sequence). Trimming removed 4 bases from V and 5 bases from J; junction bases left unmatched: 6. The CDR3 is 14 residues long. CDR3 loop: CAWKTGQGNNEQFF. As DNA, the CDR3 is TGTGCCTGGAAGACAGGACAGGGGAACAATGAGCAGTTCTTC.

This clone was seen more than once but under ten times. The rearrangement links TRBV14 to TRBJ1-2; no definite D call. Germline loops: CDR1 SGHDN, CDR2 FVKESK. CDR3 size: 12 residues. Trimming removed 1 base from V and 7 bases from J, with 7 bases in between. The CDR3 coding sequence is TGTGCCAGCAGCCAAGGGGAAACTGGCTACACCTTC. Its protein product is CASSQGETGYTF.

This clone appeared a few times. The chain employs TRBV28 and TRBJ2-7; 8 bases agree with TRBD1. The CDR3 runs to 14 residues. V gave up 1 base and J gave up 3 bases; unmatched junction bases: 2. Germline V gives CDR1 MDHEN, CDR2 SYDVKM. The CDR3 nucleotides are TGTGCCAGCAGTTTATCCAGGGGGCGCTACGAGCAGTACGTC. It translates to CASSLSRGRYEQYV.

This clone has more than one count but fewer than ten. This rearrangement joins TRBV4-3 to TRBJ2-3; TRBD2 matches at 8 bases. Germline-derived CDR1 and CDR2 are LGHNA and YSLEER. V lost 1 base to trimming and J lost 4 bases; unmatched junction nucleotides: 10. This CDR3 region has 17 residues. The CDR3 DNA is TGCGCCAGCAGCCAAGCGGGAGCGGGAGCGTATGCAGATACGCAGTATTTT. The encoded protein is CASSQAGAGAYADTQYF.

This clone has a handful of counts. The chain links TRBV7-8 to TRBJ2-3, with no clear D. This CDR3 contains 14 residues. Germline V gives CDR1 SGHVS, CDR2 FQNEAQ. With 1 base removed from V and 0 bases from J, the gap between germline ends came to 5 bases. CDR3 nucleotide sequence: TGTGCCAGCAGCTTAGGGCACAGCACAGATACGCAGTATTTT. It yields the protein CASSLGHSTDTQYF.

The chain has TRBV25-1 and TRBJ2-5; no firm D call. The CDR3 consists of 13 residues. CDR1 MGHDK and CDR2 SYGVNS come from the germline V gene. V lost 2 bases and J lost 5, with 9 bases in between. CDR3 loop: CASSEARVETQYF. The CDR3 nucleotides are TGTGCCAGCAGTGAAGCTCGGGTGGAGACCCAGTACTTC.

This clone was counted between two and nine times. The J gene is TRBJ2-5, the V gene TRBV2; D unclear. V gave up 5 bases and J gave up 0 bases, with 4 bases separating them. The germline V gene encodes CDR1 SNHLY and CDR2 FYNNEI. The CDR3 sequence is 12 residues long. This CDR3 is CASSPHQETQYF. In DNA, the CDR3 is TGTGCCAGCAGTCCTCACCAAGAGACCCAGTACTTC.

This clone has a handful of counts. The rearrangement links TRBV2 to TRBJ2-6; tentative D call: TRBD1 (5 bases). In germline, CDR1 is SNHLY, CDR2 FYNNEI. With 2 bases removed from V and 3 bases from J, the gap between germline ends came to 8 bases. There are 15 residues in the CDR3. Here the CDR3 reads CASSEQGVGANVLTF. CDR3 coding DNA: TGTGCCAGCAGTGAACAAGGGGTTGGGGCCAACGTCCTGACTTTC. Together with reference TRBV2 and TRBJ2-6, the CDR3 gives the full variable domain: EPEVTQTPSHQVTQMGQEVILRCVPISNHLYFYWYRQILGQKVEFLVSFYNNEISEKSEIFDDQFSVERPDGSNFTLKIRSTKLEDSAMYFCASSEQGVGANVLTFGAGSRLTVL.

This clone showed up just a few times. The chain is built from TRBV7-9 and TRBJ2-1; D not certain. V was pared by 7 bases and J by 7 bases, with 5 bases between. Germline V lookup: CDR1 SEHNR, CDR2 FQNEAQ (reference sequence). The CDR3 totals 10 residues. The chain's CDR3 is CASTWNEQFF. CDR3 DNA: TGTGCCAGCACCTGGAATGAGCAGTTCTTC.

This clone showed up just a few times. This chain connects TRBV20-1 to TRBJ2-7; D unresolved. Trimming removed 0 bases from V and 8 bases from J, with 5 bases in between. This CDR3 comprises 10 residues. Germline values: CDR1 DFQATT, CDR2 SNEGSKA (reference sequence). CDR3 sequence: CSAREAQQYV. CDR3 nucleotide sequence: TGCAGTGCTAGAGAAGCCCAGCAGTACGTC.

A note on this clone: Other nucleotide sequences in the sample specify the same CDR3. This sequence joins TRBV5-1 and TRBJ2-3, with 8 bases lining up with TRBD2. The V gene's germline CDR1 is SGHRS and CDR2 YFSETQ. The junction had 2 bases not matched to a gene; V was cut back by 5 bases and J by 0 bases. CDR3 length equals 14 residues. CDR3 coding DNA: TGCGCCAGCAGTTCGGGGGGGAGCACAGATACGCAGTATTTT. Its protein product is CASSSGGSTDTQYF.

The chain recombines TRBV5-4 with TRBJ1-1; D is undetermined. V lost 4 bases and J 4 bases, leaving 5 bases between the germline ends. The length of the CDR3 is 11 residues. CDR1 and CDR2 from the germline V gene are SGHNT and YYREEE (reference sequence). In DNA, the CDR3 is TGTGCCAGCAGCGTTTCCACTGAAGCTTTCTTT. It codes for CASSVSTEAFF.

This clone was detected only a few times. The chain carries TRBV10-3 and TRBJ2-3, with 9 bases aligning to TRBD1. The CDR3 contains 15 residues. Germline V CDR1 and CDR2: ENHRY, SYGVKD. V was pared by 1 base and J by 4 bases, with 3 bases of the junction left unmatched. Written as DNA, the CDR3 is TGTGCCATCAGTGAGTTTCGGACAGGGGCAGATACGCAGTATTTT. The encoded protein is CAISEFRTGADTQYF.

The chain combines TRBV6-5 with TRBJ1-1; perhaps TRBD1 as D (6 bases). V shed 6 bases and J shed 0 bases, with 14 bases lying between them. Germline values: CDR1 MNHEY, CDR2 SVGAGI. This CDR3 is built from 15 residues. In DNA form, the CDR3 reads TGTGCCAGCAGAATAGGGACACCTATGAACACTGAAGCTTTCTTT. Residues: CASRIGTPMNTEAFF.

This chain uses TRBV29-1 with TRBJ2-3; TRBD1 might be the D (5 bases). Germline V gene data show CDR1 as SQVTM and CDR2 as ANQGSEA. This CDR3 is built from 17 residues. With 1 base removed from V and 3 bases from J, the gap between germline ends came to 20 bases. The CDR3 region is CSVEVGQGSFRTDTQYF. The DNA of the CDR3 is TGCAGCGTTGAAGTAGGTCAGGGAAGTTTCAGGACAGATACGCAGTATTTT.

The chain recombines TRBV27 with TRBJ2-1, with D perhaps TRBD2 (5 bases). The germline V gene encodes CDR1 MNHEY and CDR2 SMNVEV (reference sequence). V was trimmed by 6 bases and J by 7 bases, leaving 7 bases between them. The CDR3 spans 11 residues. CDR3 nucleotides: TGTGCCAGCAGCCCGGGAAATGAGCAGTTCTTC. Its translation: CASSPGNEQFF.

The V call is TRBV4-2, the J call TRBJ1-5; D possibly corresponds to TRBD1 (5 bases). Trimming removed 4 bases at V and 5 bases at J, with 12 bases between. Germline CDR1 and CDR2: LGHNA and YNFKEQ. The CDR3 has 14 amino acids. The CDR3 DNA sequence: TGTGCCAGCAGCCGCGGGACGGTCGATCAGCCCCAGCATTTT. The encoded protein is CASSRGTVDQPQHF.